What follows describes a single TCR beta chain. Ten or more counts support this clonotype. Its antigen is unknown. It has no much larger one-base neighbor in the sample; base qualities were not kept. For CDR1 and CDR2, the germline V gene (reference sequence) lists SEHNR and FQNEAQ. From the cysteine through the phenylalanine, the CDR3 covers 15 amino acids. This entry keeps only the CDR3 DNA: 45 bases, framed from base 1. The V end gives up 5 bases and the J end 8 bases, leaving 12 bases in the junction not matched to a gene. This record comes from a study of T-cell memory formation after mild COVID-19 (dated by TCRdb to the early 2020s). Concerning the study at large: TCR sequence clusters from the two donors were found to be largely donor specific. Two young, previously healthy adult volunteers made up the cohort, one male and one female. In two donors, T-cell clones that expanded and contracted after mild COVID-19 were followed by sequencing TCRalpha and TCRbeta repertoires longitudinally.

Overall results and qualifications from the work: SARS-CoV-2 specificity of the second-wave clones peaking on day 37 was not confirmed. Clones contracting from day 15 to 85 had balanced CD4/CD8 phenotypes, while a second wave expanding from day 15 to 37 was biased towards CD4+. Some responding clones were found in pre-infection memory, which suggests that pre-existing cross-reactive memory T cells took part in the SARS-CoV-2 response. Contracting CD4+ clones turned up mainly in the CM and EM memory subsets, whereas EMRA was where CD8+ clones were enriched. Only a couple of mild cases were covered in the study, and larger cohorts including severe cases with pre-infection samples were considered necessary.

Sequenced on an Illumina NovaSeq 6000. Using 5'RACE with constant-segment primers, TCRalpha and TCRbeta cDNA libraries were constructed, with sample barcodes and unique molecular identifiers added in the process. RNA was extracted from every sample with Trizol reagent. Libraries were amplified in two PCR steps, with a second sample barcode and Illumina TruSeq adapters added in the second step. The libraries were sequenced on an Illumina NovaSeq using 2 x 150 bp paired-end reads. As for how the authors treated the data: With migec v1.2.7, reads were demultiplexed and then collapsed into UMI-guided consensus sequences. Using mixcr v2.1.11, the UMI consensuses were aligned to TRA and TRB V and J templates and assembled into clonotypes. Expanded or contracted clonotypes were those called significant by both edgeR and NoisET, with noise models trained on biological replicates. For edgeR calls, the thresholds were a false discovery rate-adjusted p below 0.01 and a log2 fold-change of 1. PCA with hierarchical clustering of max-normalized trajectories of the 1000 most abundant clonotypes was used as exploratory dynamics analysis. The CD4 or CD8 phenotype of responding clones was assigned using the separately sequenced CD4+ and CD8+ repertoires. TCRdb applied fastp at Q25 and MiXCR to the public reads, then kept only in-frame beta chains. Each CDR3 protein appears once, grouped with its most common genes and DNA. None of the V and J calls come from the authors' own analysis; TCRdb made them. Here the sample has 400,000 or so distinct CDR3 sequences; 15% to 20% occur a single time. 8.4% of the sample is held by the ten biggest clonotypes.

Ficoll-Paque density gradient centrifugation was used to isolate PBMCs. This TCR was sampled from an adult woman who had mild COVID-19 (a few samples of this study predate the infection). The sample titles of this study are shuffled in the database, so cell type and time point are left out; the donor was told from shared clones. Sequencing used PBMCs or a T cell subset sorted from them (not recorded which). The rearrangement combines TRBV7-9 with TRBJ2-4; 7 middle bases align to TRBD1. DNA sequence: TGTGCCAGCAGCCCGCCCCGACAGGGTTGGGACATTCAGTACTTC. Its translation is CASSPPRQGWDIQYF.